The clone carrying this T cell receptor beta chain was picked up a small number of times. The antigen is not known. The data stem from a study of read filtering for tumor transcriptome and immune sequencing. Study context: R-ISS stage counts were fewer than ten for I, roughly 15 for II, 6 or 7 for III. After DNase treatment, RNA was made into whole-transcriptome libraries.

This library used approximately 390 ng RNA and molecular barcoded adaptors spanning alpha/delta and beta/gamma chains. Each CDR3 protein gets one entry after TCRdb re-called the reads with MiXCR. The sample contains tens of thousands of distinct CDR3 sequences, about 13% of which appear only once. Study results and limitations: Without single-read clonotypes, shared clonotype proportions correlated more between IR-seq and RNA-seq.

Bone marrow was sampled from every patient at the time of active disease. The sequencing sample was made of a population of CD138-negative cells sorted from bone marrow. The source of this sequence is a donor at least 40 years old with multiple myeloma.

The CDR3 reads CASSLPASGNTIYF. CDR3 bases: TGTGCCAGCAGCCTCCCGGCCTCTGGAAACACCATATATTTT. The V call is TRBV7-9, the J call TRBJ1-3; D is unresolved. The germline CDR1 and CDR2 sequences are SEHNR and FQNEAQ (reference sequence). V lost 5 bases to trimming and J lost 0 bases, with 8 bases between them. This CDR3 is 14 amino acids long.